This T cell receptor (beta chain) is drawn from a study of blood T cell repertoires in COVID-19. This clone has just one count. Germline-derived CDR1 and CDR2 are SGHDT and YYEEEE. V lost 3 bases, J lost 4 bases, and 12 bases stayed unmatched. The CDR3 runs 17 residues. Only in-frame clones appear in the TCRdb table, and some are missing; sequencing was by immunoSEQ multiplex PCR. The sample has about 320,000 clones, 90% seen once. The rearrangement uses TRBV5-6 and TRBJ2-2, with TRBD1 identical over 7 bases. The sequencing sample was made of PBMCs or T cells enriched from blood (not recorded which). This receptor was taken from a man in his sixties who had recovered from COVID-19. The CDR3 sequence is CASSSVGQTRRTGELFF. The CDR3 nucleotides read TGTGCCAGCAGCTCGGTGGGACAGACGCGGCGCACCGGGGAGCTGTTTTTT.